These 21 T cell receptor beta chains originate from one sample sequenced in a study of cytomegalovirus exposure and HLA in healthy donors. Clones were read by immunoSEQ multiplex PCR, and TCRdb kept only the in-frame ones, dropping some. The sample records 65,000 or so clones, approximately 94% being singletons. The material sequenced was PBMCs. These receptors came from a young man in good health and CMV-seropositive.

This chain joins TRBV12-5 and TRBJ2-5; D might be TRBD2 (5 bases). Looked up from germline, CDR1 is LGHNT and CDR2 is FRNRAP. V was cut by 1 base and J by 8 bases, with 23 bases left in between. The CDR3 sequence is 17 residues long. The CDR3 protein is CASGLGQVRLSLETQYF. The CDR3 DNA reads as TGTGCTAGTGGTTTGGGGCAAGTGCGACTATCCTTGGAAACCCAGTACTTC.

V gene TRBV2 combines with J gene TRBJ2-1; 9 positions agree with TRBD2. Germline CDR1 reads SNHLY; CDR2 reads FYNNEI. Losses at the gene ends were 7 bases for V and 6 bases for J; bases not matched to a gene: 4. The CDR3 spans 13 residues. The CDR3 here is CASTTLAGNEQFF. The CDR3 DNA reads TGTGCCAGCACTACACTAGCGGGCAATGAGCAGTTCTTC.

The chain combines TRBV21-1 with TRBJ2-2; TRBD1, as called in the table, went unchecked against the DNA. TRBV21-1 is an annotated pseudogene. This CDR3 spans 15 amino acids. CDR3 protein: CASSKAQGDTGELFF. In DNA form, the CDR3 reads TGTGCCAGCAGCAAAGCCCAGGGGGACACCGGGGAGCTGTTTTTT.

The rearrangement uses TRBV19 and TRBJ1-5, with D possibly matching TRBD1 (5 bases). The CDR3 has 15 residues. The V end lost 5 bases, the J end lost 3 bases, and 14 bases lay between the germline ends. Germline assignment: CDR1 LNHDA and CDR2 SQIVND (reference sequence). The CDR3 DNA is TGTGCCAGTAGTCCGGGGGGATACAACAATCAGCCCCAGCATTTT. Its protein is CASSPGGYNNQPQHF.

The chain recombines TRBV7-9 with TRBJ1-6; D unclear. The CDR3 has 13 amino acids. V lost 4 bases and J 13 bases, leaving 14 bases between the germline ends. CDR1 and CDR2 (germline): SEHNR, FQNEAQ (reference sequence). The CDR3 reads CASSSLVGRPLHF. For the CDR3, the DNA is TGTGCCAGCAGCTCCCTAGTGGGTCGGCCCCTCCACTTT.

This clone has only a few counts. The same CDR3 also results from other DNA sequences found in this sample. This sequence joins TRBV5-6 and TRBJ1-6, with 10 bases fitting TRBD1. J was trimmed by 5 bases and V by 4 bases; bases with no gene match: 3. CDR1 and CDR2 (germline): SGHDT, YYEEEE. The CDR3 runs to 15 residues. The CDR3 protein is CASSPGQGDNSPLHF. CDR3 sequence (DNA): TGTGCCAGCAGCCCCGGACAGGGGGATAATTCACCCCTCCACTTT.

The chain joins TRBV6-1 to TRBJ2-1, with 10 bases that match TRBD2. The CDR3 sequence is 17 residues long. Germline loops: CDR1 MNHNS, CDR2 SASEGT. V lost 0 bases and J lost 15; bases outside the gene matches: 17. The CDR3 sequence is CASSEAWGSSGSTRGFF. CDR3 in DNA: TGTGCCAGCAGTGAAGCCTGGGGGTCTAGCGGGAGTACCCGGGGGTTCTTC.

The V gene is TRBV11-2, the J gene TRBJ2-1; weak D call: TRBD1 (6 bases). The CDR3 totals 15 residues. Germline loops: CDR1 SGHAT, CDR2 FQNNGV. Trimming stripped 4 bases from V and 0 bases from J, with 10 bases between. The CDR3 is CASSSGQISYNEQFF. CDR3 DNA: TGTGCCAGCAGCTCCGGACAGATCTCCTACAATGAGCAGTTCTTC.

This chain connects TRBV27 to TRBJ1-1; D not resolved. The germline V gene encodes CDR1 MNHEY and CDR2 SMNVEV (reference sequence). The V gene lost 2 bases and the J gene lost 0 bases, with 7 bases spanning the gap. This CDR3 is 14 amino acids long. CDR3: CASSLAGVNTEAFF. The CDR3 nucleotides read TGTGCCAGCAGTTTAGCCGGTGTGAACACTGAAGCTTTCTTT.

V and J are TRBV7-2 and TRBJ2-2; D possibly corresponds to TRBD1 (6 bases). V lost 6 bases, J lost 4 bases, and 12 bases lay in between. CDR3 size: 14 residues. Germline CDR1 SGHTA, CDR2 FQGNSA. The CDR3 protein is CASSYQGPTGELFF. Written as DNA, the CDR3 is TGTGCCAGCAGTTACCAGGGGCCCACCGGGGAGCTGTTTTTT.

The chain recombines TRBV4-2 with TRBJ2-1, with 8 nucleotides matching TRBD2. The germline gives CDR1 LGHNA, CDR2 YNFKEQ. The CDR3 is 14 residues long. V lost 0 bases to trimming and J lost 15 bases; unmatched junction nucleotides: 10. CDR3 nucleotide sequence: TGTGCCAGCAGCCAAGACCCCGGGGGGGTAGTTCCGTTCTTC. As protein: CASSQDPGGVVPFF.

Only one count was recorded for this clone. This sequence joins TRBV4-1 and TRBJ1-1, with TRBD1 as a possible D gene (6 bases). CDR1 and CDR2 from the germline V gene are MGHRA and YSYEKL. This CDR3 is 15 amino acids long. Trimming took 0 bases from V and 3 from J, leaving 11 bases between them. This chain's CDR3 is CASSQESAGDTEAFF. CDR3 sequence (DNA): TGCGCCAGCAGCCAAGAAAGTGCAGGGGACACTGAAGCTTTCTTT.

V and J are TRBV11-2 and TRBJ2-3; D perhaps matches TRBD1 (5 bases). Trimming cost V 4 bases and J 2 bases, with 10 bases left between them. Germline assignment: CDR1 SGHAT and CDR2 FQNNGV. The length of the CDR3 is 14 residues. The CDR3: CASSSSGNTDTQYF. The CDR3, as DNA: TGTGCCAGCAGCTCCTCAGGGAACACAGATACGCAGTATTTT.

The chain joins TRBV28 to TRBJ1-4; D gene ambiguous. The V and J ends lost 3 bases and 1 base respectively, with 6 bases between them. The CDR3 sequence is 14 residues long. Germline loops: CDR1 MDHEN, CDR2 SYDVKM. CDR3 nucleotides: TGTGCCAGCAGTTTGGCCCAAACTAATGAAAAACTGTTTTTT. Protein: CASSLAQTNEKLFF.

V is TRBV28 and J is TRBJ1-2, with 8 bases lining up with TRBD1. Germline CDR1 is MDHEN and CDR2 is SYDVKM. Trimming took 1 base from V and 5 from J; bases not matched to a gene: 6. The CDR3 runs to 15 residues. CDR3 nucleotide sequence: TGTGCCAGCAGTTTATATCCCGGGACAGGTTATGGCTACACCTTC. Its protein is CASSLYPGTGYGYTF.

The chain carries TRBV30 and TRBJ1-1; D not resolved. The CDR3 length is 12 residues. Trimming cost V 3 bases and J 0 bases, with 5 bases left between them. CDR1 and CDR2 from the germline V gene are GTSNPN and SVGIG (reference sequence). CDR3 in DNA: TGTGCCTGGAGCGTCTTGAACACTGAAGCTTTCTTT. Translating gives CAWSVLNTEAFF.

V and J are TRBV6-5 and TRBJ2-7; TRBD2 agrees at 12 bases. Germline trimming cut 2 bases from V and 0 bases from J; bases unmatched to any gene: 2. The CDR3 contains 16 residues. CDR1 is MNHEY, CDR2 SVGAGI, per germline. The CDR3 DNA is TGTGCCAGCAGTTACCTAGCGGGGGGGGCCTCCTACGAGCAGTACTTC. The encoded protein is CASSYLAGGASYEQYF.

This chain connects TRBV28 to TRBJ1-5; 10 bases line up with TRBD1. Per the germline V gene, CDR1 is MDHEN and CDR2 is SYDVKM. This CDR3 is 17 amino acids long. The V segment lost 6 bases and the J segment 0 bases; nucleotides outside the gene matches: 8. The CDR3 DNA sequence: TGTGCCAGCAGAGGGACAGGGGACCTCTATAGCAATCAGCCCCAGCATTTT. This gives the protein CASRGTGDLYSNQPQHF.

This chain links TRBV18 with TRBJ1-1, with 7 bases lining up with TRBD1. Trimming took 4 bases from V and 0 from J; bases not matched to a gene: 2. The CDR3 runs 14 residues. Germline CDR1 KGHSH, CDR2 LQKENI. CDR3 protein: CASSQGQLNTEAFF. As DNA, the CDR3 is TGTGCCAGCTCACAGGGACAGCTGAACACTGAAGCTTTCTTT.

The chain carries TRBV7-9 and TRBJ2-1, with 9 bases aligning to TRBD2. The germline gives CDR1 SEHNR, CDR2 FQNEAQ (reference sequence). The CDR3 is 17 residues long. Trimming removed 2 bases from V and 7 bases from J; junction bases left unmatched: 12. The DNA for the CDR3 is TGTGCCAGCAGCTTATCATGGAGCGGGGGGACCGCTAATGAGCAGTTCTTC. This sequence encodes CASSLSWSGGTANEQFF.

The CDR3 region is CASSQGSQETQYF. CDR3 bases: TGTGCCAGCAGCCAAGGGAGTCAGGAGACCCAGTACTTC. The J gene is TRBJ2-5, the V gene TRBV5-6; tentative D call: TRBD2 (5 bases). This CDR3 contains 13 residues. Germline CDR1 is SGHDT and CDR2 is YYEEEE. Deletions cut 4 bases from V and 5 bases from J, with 12 bases between.